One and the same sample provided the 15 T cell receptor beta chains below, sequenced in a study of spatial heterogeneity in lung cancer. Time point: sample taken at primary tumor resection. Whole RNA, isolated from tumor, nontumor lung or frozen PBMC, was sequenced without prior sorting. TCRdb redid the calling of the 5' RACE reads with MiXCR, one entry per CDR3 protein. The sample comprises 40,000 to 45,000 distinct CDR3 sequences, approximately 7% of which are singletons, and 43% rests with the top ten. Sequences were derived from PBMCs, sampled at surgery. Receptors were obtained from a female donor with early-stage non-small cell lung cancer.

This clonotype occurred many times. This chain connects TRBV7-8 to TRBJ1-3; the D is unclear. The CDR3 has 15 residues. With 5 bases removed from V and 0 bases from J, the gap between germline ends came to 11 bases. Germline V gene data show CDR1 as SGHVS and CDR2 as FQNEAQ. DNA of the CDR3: TGTGCCAGCAGCAAGGACGGGCTCTCTGGAAACACCATATATTTT. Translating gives CASSKDGLSGNTIYF.

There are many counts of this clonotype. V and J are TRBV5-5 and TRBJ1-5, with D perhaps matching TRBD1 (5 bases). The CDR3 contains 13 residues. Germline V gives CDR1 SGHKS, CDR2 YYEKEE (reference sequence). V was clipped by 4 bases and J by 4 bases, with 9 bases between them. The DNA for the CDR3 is TGTGCCAGCAGCATACAGGAGAATCAGCCCCAGCATTTT. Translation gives CASSIQENQPQHF.

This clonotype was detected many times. The CDR3 spells CASRRGAPTDTQYF. The CDR3, as DNA: TGCGCCAGCAGAAGGGGGGCTCCCACAGATACGCAGTATTTT. V gene TRBV5-1 combines with J gene TRBJ2-3, with D perhaps being TRBD1 or TRBD2 (6 bases each). The germline CDR1 and CDR2 sequences are SGHRS and YFSETQ. This CDR3 spans 14 amino acids. V lost 5 bases, J lost 2 bases, and 12 bases lay in between.

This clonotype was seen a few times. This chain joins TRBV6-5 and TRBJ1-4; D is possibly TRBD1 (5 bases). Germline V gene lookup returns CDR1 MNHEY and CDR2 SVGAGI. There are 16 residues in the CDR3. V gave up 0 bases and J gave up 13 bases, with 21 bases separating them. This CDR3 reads CASSYSGTTGPKGLFF. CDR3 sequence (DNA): TGTGCCAGCAGTTACTCGGGGACGACCGGGCCAAAGGGACTGTTTTTT.

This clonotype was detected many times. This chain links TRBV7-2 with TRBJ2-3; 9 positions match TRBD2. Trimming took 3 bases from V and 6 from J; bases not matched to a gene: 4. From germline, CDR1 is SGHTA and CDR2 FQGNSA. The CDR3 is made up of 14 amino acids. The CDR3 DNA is TGTGCCAGCAGCTTTAGCGGGGGCCATGATACGCAGTATTTT. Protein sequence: CASSFSGGHDTQYF.

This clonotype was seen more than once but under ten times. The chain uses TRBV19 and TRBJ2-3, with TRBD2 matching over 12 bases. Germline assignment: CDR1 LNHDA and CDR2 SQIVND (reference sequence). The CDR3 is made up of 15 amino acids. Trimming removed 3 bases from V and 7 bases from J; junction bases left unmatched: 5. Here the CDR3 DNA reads TGTGCCAGTAGTATTTCCGGACTAGCGGGGCATACGCAGTATTTT. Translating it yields CASSISGLAGHTQYF.

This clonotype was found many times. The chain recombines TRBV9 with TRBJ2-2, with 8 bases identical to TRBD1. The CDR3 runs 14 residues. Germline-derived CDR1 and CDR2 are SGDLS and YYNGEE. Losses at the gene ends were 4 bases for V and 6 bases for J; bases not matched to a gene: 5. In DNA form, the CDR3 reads TGTGCCAGCAGCCGATGGACAGGGTCCGGGGAGCTGTTTTTT. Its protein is CASSRWTGSGELFF.

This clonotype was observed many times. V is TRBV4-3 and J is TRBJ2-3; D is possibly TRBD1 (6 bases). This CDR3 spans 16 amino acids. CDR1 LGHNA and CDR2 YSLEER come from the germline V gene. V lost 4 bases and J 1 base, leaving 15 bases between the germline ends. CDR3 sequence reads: CASSPWTDLRTDTQYF. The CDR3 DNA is TGCGCCAGCAGCCCCTGGACAGACCTTCGCACAGATACGCAGTATTTT.

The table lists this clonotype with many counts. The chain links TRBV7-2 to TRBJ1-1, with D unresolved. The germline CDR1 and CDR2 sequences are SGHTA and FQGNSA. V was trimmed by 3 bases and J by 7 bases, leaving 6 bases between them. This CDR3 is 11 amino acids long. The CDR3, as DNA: TGTGCCAGCAGCTTCCGTTTTGAAGCTTTCTTT. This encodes CASSFRFEAFF.

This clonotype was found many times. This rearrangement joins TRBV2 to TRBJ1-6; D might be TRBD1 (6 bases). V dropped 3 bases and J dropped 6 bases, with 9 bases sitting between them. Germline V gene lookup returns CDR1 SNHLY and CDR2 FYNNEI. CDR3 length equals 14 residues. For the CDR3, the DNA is TGTGCCAGCAGTGACCGGGACATTAATTCACCCCTCCACTTT. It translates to CASSDRDINSPLHF.

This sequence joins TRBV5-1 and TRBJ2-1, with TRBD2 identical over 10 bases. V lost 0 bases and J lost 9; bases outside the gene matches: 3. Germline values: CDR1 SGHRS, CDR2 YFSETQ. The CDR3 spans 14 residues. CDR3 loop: CASSLASGGIEQFF. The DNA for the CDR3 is TGCGCCAGCAGCTTGGCTAGCGGGGGCATTGAGCAGTTCTTC. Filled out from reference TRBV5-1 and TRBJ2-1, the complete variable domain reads KAGVTQTPRYLIKTRGQQVTLSCSPISGHRSVSWYQQTPGQGLQFLFEYFSETQRNKGNFPGRFSGRQFSNSRSEMNVSTLELGDSALYLCASSLASGGIEQFFGPGTRLTVL.

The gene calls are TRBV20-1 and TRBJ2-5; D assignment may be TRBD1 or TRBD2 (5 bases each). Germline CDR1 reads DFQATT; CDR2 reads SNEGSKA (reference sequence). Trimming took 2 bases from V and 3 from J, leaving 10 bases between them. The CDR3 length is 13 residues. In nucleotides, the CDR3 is TGCAGTGCTAGAAAACTAGGGGAAGAGACCCAGTACTTC. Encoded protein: CSARKLGEETQYF.

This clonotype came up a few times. CDR3 sequence (DNA): TGCAGTGCTAGGACTAGCGGGGTCAGCTCCTACAATGAGCAGTTCTTC. This sequence encodes CSARTSGVSSYNEQFF. The chain links TRBV20-1 to TRBJ2-1, with TRBD2 matching 11 bases. Germline V gene sequence: CDR1 DFQATT, CDR2 SNEGSKA (reference sequence). With 3 bases clipped from V and 0 bases from J, the junction kept 4 bases outside the gene matches. The CDR3 length is 16 residues.

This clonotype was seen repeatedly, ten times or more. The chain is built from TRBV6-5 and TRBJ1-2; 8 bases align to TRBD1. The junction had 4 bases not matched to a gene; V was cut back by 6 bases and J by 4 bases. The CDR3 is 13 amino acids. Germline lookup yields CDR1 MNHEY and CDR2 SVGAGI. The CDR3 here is CASRPGQGYGYTF. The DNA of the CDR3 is TGTGCCAGCAGACCCGGACAGGGCTATGGCTACACCTTC.

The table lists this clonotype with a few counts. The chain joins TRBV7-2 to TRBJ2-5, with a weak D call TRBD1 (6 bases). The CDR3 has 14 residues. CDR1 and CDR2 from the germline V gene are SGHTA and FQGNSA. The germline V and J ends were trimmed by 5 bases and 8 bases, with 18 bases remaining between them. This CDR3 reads CASSPTGFKGTQYF. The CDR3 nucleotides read TGTGCCAGCAGCCCCACAGGGTTTAAGGGCACCCAGTACTTC.